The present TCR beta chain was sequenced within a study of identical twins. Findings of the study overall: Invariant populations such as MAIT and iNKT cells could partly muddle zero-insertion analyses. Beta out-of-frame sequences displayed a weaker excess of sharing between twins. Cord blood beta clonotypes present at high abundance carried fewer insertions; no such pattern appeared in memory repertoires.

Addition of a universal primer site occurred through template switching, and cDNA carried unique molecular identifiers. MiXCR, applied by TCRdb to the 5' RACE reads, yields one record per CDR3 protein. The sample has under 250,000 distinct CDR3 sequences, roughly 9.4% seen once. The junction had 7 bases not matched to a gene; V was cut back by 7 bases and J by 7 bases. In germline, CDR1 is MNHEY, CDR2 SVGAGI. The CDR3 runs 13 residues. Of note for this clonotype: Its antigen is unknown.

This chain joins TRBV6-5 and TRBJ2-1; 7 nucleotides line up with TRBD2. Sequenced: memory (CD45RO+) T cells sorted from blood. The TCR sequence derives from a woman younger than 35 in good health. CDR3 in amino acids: CASTSAGGNEQFF. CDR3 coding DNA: TGTGCCAGCACTTCAGCCGGGGGGAATGAGCAGTTCTTC.